A single sample is the source of the 10 T cell receptor beta chains below, sequenced in a study of beta chain features in type 1 diabetes. Expressed TCRB transcripts got sequenced, as all isolated RNA was reverse transcribed. Some clones are missing from TCRdb's copy, which holds only in-frame ones; the method was immunoSEQ multiplex PCR. The data contain some 900,000 clones, about 17% of them singletons. The material sequenced was naive CD4+ T cells from blood. These receptors were taken from a woman in her late teens or twenties in good health.

The V gene is TRBV10-3, the J gene TRBJ2-1; TRBD2 aligns across 9 bases. The CDR3 contains 18 residues. V trimming: 10 bases; J trimming: 3 bases; junction bases outside the gene matches: 19. Germline CDR1 reads ENHRY; CDR2 reads SYGVKD. This CDR3 reads CATGGLAQNTRNYNEQFF. The CDR3 region has the DNA TGTGCCACAGGAGGACTAGCGCAAAATACCCGGAACTACAATGAGCAGTTCTTC.

The chain uses TRBV19 and TRBJ2-6; no definite D call. The V gene lost 4 bases and the J gene lost 4 bases, with 11 bases spanning the gap. Germline V CDR1 and CDR2: LNHDA, SQIVND (reference sequence). This CDR3 is built from 15 residues. For the CDR3, the DNA is TGTGCCAGTAGTAGATCAAGCTCGGGGGCCAACGTCCTGACTTTC. Amino acids: CASSRSSSGANVLTF.

The genes are TRBV19 and TRBJ2-5; D tentatively fits TRBD1 or TRBD2 (5 bases each). The length of the CDR3 is 15 residues. Germline CDR1 reads LNHDA; CDR2 reads SQIVND (reference sequence). Between the trimmed V and J ends, which lost 5 bases and 2 bases, there was a span of 15 bases. The CDR3 bases are TGTGCCAGTAGTCCGACCTCGGGGCCACAAGAGACCCAGTACTTC. Its protein product is CASSPTSGPQETQYF.

The CDR3 sequence: CASSLALVTGELFF. CDR3 nucleotides: TGTGCCAGCAGCTTAGCGCTAGTAACCGGGGAGCTGTTTTTT. The gene calls are TRBV7-2 and TRBJ2-2; the D is unclear. Germline CDR1 SGHTA, CDR2 FQGNSA. Trimming took 0 bases from V and 5 from J, leaving 7 bases between them. CDR3 size: 14 residues.

The genes are TRBV7-2 and TRBJ2-1, with D possibly called TRBD1 or TRBD2 (6 bases each). The CDR3 consists of 16 residues. The V end lost 5 bases, the J end lost 4 bases, and 18 bases lay between the germline ends. Germline V gives CDR1 SGHTA, CDR2 FQGNSA. CDR3 protein: CASSTQGTGGYNEQFF. Written as DNA, the CDR3 is TGTGCCAGCAGCACGCAGGGGACTGGAGGATACAATGAGCAGTTCTTC.

The chain employs TRBV7-8 and TRBJ1-4; no clear D gene. The CDR3 runs 13 residues. Germline V gives CDR1 SGHVS, CDR2 FQNEAQ. Trimming removed 10 bases at V and 3 bases at J, with 12 bases between. For the CDR3, the DNA is TGTGCCACAAGTCCGGCCGCTAATGAAAAACTGTTTTTT. Translating gives CATSPAANEKLFF.

This clone has only a few counts. The chain joins TRBV2 to TRBJ1-2; 7 nucleotides match TRBD1. Germline V gene sequence: CDR1 SNHLY, CDR2 FYNNEI. The ends lost 9 bases at V and 5 bases at J; junction bases unmatched: 12. CDR3 size: 14 residues. In DNA form, the CDR3 reads TGTGCCAGTGGAGGAAGGGGGCGTCGGTATGGCTACACCTTC. Translation: CASGGRGRRYGYTF.

The sample holds a few counts of this clone. In DNA form, the CDR3 reads TGTGCCAGCAGCCGTCTGACATTAACCTACGAGCAGTACTTC. It codes for CASSRLTLTYEQYF. The chain employs TRBV11-2 and TRBJ2-7; D not certain. Deletions cut 5 bases from V and 2 bases from J, with 13 bases between. The CDR3 length is 14 residues. Germline values: CDR1 SGHAT, CDR2 FQNNGV.

This clone has a handful of counts. The rearrangement links TRBV18 to TRBJ1-4; no clear D gene. Germline loops: CDR1 KGHSH, CDR2 LQKENI. V lost 0 bases, J lost 8 bases, and 13 bases lay in between. The CDR3 is 15 amino acids. The CDR3 is CASSPPFGIGEKLFF. The DNA of the CDR3 is TGTGCCAGCTCACCACCGTTCGGAATTGGCGAAAAACTGTTTTTT.

This clone came up a few times. V is TRBV2 and J is TRBJ2-5; TRBD2 aligns across 7 bases. The length of the CDR3 is 13 residues. From germline, CDR1 is SNHLY and CDR2 FYNNEI. The V gene end was trimmed by 6 bases and the J gene end by 1 base; junction bases not matched to a gene: 2. CDR3 nucleotide sequence: TGTGCCAGCAGGCTAGCGGTCCAAGAGACCCAGTACTTC. Translation: CASRLAVQETQYF.